The 18 T cell receptor beta chains listed next were all sequenced from one sample in a study of radiotherapy plus CTLA-4 blockade in lung cancer. TCRdb's copy holds only in-frame clones and misses some; the assay was immunoSEQ multiplex PCR. The sample includes 14,000 to 15,000 clones, 70% to 85% of them seen just once. The specimen comprised peripheral blood, sampled from a patient treated with radiotherapy plus ipilimumab. The receptor source for this set is a human donor with non-small cell lung cancer whose response to radiotherapy plus ipilimumab could not be evaluated.

V usage is TRBV9 and J usage is TRBJ2-7, with 10 bases fitting TRBD2. The length of the CDR3 is 16 residues. The germline gives CDR1 SGDLS, CDR2 YYNGEE. With V trimmed by 4 bases and J by 3 bases, 10 bases remained unmatched. The CDR3 here is CASSPRSSGGYYEQYF. CDR3 nucleotide sequence: TGTGCCAGCAGCCCTCGCTCTAGCGGGGGTTACTACGAGCAGTACTTC.

On this clone: It is likely a read error: a sequence one base away is far more abundant. Other DNA sequences in the same sample also yield this CDR3. The chain combines TRBV28 with TRBJ1-4, with 8 bases lining up with TRBD1. The V gene end was trimmed by 5 bases and the J gene end by 5 bases; junction bases not matched to a gene: 7. There are 15 residues in the CDR3. CDR1 MDHEN and CDR2 SYDVKM come from the germline V gene. CDR3 in amino acids: CASSPSGGPNEKLFF. DNA of the CDR3: TGTGCCAGCAGTCCGTCAGGGGGCCCCAATGAAAAACTGTTTTTT. The complete variable domain, with remaining parts taken from reference TRBV28 and TRBJ1-4, reads DVKVTQSSRYLVKRTGEKVFLECVQDMDHENMFWYRQDPGLGLRLIYFSYDVKMKEKGDIPEGYSVSREKKERFSLILESASTNQTSMYLCASSPSGGPNEKLFFGSGTQLSVL.

The gene calls are TRBV9 and TRBJ2-2, with 7 positions matching TRBD2. The germline V gene has CDR1 SGDLS and CDR2 YYNGEE. V shed 0 bases and J 5 bases; nucleotides not matched to a gene: 4. The CDR3 has 15 amino acids. CDR3 loop: CASSVDLADTGELFF. CDR3 nucleotide sequence: TGTGCCAGCAGCGTAGACCTAGCGGATACCGGGGAGCTGTTTTTT.

The chain links TRBV15 to TRBJ1-2; 9 nucleotides match TRBD1. The V segment lost 5 bases and the J segment 2 bases; nucleotides outside the gene matches: 6. Germline loops: CDR1 LNHNV, CDR2 YYDKDF (reference sequence). This CDR3 comprises 15 residues. The CDR3 bases are TGTGCCACCAGCGGAGGACAGGGGTCAAACTATGGCTACACCTTC. As protein: CATSGGQGSNYGYTF.

The V call is TRBV7-9, the J call TRBJ1-2, with D unclear. V was cut by 5 bases and J by 4 bases, with 11 bases left in between. This CDR3 has 13 residues. The germline V gene has CDR1 SEHNR and CDR2 FQNEAQ (reference sequence). Here the CDR3 reads CASSPGLAYGYTF. Here the CDR3 DNA reads TGTGCCAGCAGCCCCGGACTGGCCTATGGCTACACCTTC.

This clone was seen a few times. The CDR3 nucleotides are TGCGCCAGCAGCCCCTGGGTGGGCGAGAACACTGAAGCTTTCTTT. Protein: CASSPWVGENTEAFF. The rearrangement uses TRBV4-1 and TRBJ1-1; no clear D. CDR1 MGHRA and CDR2 YSYEKL come from the germline V gene. Trimming took 4 bases from V and 1 from J, leaving 13 bases between them. The length of the CDR3 is 15 residues.

The V call is TRBV7-9, the J call TRBJ2-7; perhaps TRBD1 as D (6 bases). With 4 bases removed from V and 10 bases from J, the gap between germline ends came to 17 bases. Per the germline V gene, CDR1 is SEHNR and CDR2 is FQNEAQ (reference sequence). The length of the CDR3 is 13 residues. CDR3 sequence: CASSSGWGHEQYV. In DNA form, the CDR3 reads TGTGCCAGCAGCTCCGGTTGGGGGCATGAACAGTACGTC.

This rearrangement joins TRBV9 to TRBJ2-1; weak D call: TRBD2 (5 bases). The CDR3 has 14 residues. Trimming took off 0 bases at V and 6 bases at J, with 10 bases between the two ends. Per germline, CDR1 SGDLS and CDR2 YYNGEE. In DNA form, the CDR3 reads TGTGCCAGCAGCGTAGGTCCTAGCACCAATGAGCAGTTCTTC. Residues: CASSVGPSTNEQFF.

The gene calls are TRBV10-2 and TRBJ1-1; no clear D gene. Trimming took 3 bases from V and 5 from J, leaving 7 bases between them. Germline values: CDR1 WSHSY, CDR2 SAAADI. The CDR3 runs 12 residues. CDR3 nucleotide sequence: TGCGCCAGCAGTGAAGAAGAGACTGAAGCTTTCTTT. It is translated as CASSEEETEAFF.

This clone was observed a handful of times. The rearrangement joins TRBV4-1 to TRBJ1-4; possibly TRBD1 for D (5 bases). CDR1 and CDR2 (germline): MGHRA, YSYEKL. CDR3 length: 17 residues. V dropped 4 bases and J dropped 4 bases, with 19 bases sitting between them. The DNA for the CDR3 is TGCGCCAGCAGCCCGGACATCCTCTCCTGGGGTAATGAAAAACTGTTTTTT. As protein: CASSPDILSWGNEKLFF.

This chain links TRBV7-2 with TRBJ2-3, with 16 nucleotides matching TRBD2. This CDR3 has 17 residues. V shed 5 bases, J shed 3 bases, and the junction held 5 bases outside the gene matches. Germline V CDR1 and CDR2: SGHTA, FQGNSA. CDR3 DNA sequence: TGTGCCAGCAGCCTGGGACTAGCGGGGGGGGTGACAGATACGCAGTATTTT. This codes for CASSLGLAGGVTDTQYF.

The chain links TRBV19 to TRBJ1-1; D gene unclear. Trimming pared 5 bases from V and 1 base from J, leaving 11 bases between. The CDR3 is made up of 14 amino acids. Per the germline V gene, CDR1 is LNHDA and CDR2 is SQIVND (reference sequence). The chain's CDR3 is CASSSNRENTEAFF. Here the CDR3 DNA reads TGTGCCAGTAGTTCAAACCGGGAGAACACTGAAGCTTTCTTT. The full variable domain, with the rest looked up from reference TRBV19 and TRBJ1-1, is DGGITQSPKYLFRKEGQNVTLSCEQNLNHDAMYWYRQDPGQGLRLIYYSQIVNDFQKGDIAEGYSVSREKKESFPLTVTSAQKNPTAFYLCASSSNRENTEAFFGQGTRLTVV.

J is TRBJ2-5 and V is TRBV4-2; TRBD2 agrees at 11 bases. This CDR3 is 16 amino acids long. The V gene end was trimmed by 5 bases and the J gene end by 2 bases; junction bases not matched to a gene: 7. Looked up from germline, CDR1 is LGHNA and CDR2 is YNFKEQ. The CDR3 loop is CASSSGASGGQETQYF. CDR3 sequence (DNA): TGTGCCAGCAGCTCAGGGGCTAGCGGGGGGCAAGAGACCCAGTACTTC.

The chain employs TRBV7-2 and TRBJ1-3; a possible D gene is TRBD1 (5 bases). V was cut by 5 bases and J by 0 bases, with 17 bases left in between. The CDR3 loop spans 17 amino acids. Per germline, CDR1 SGHTA and CDR2 FQGNSA. The CDR3 spells CASSPLSGAYSGNTIYF. The DNA of the CDR3 is TGTGCCAGCAGCCCCCTTAGTGGGGCCTACTCTGGAAACACCATATATTTT. Combining the CDR3 with reference TRBV7-2 and TRBJ1-3 gives the whole variable domain GAGVSQSPSNKVTEKGKDVELRCDPISGHTALYWYRQSLGQGLEFLIYFQGNSAPDKSGLPSDRFSAERTGGSVSTLTIQRTQQEDSAVYLCASSPLSGAYSGNTIYFGEGSWLTVV.

This sequence joins TRBV12-5 and TRBJ2-1; maybe TRBD1 (6 bases). Germline loops: CDR1 LGHNT, CDR2 FRNRAP. The V gene lost 5 bases and the J gene lost 12 bases, with 17 bases spanning the gap. The CDR3 is made up of 13 amino acids. CDR3 residues: CASGPQTGIGQFF. The CDR3 DNA follows: TGTGCTAGTGGTCCACAGACAGGAATAGGGCAGTTCTTC.

The genes are TRBV29-1 and TRBJ1-1; a weak D match, TRBD1 (5 bases). The CDR3 has 12 amino acids. V lost 3 bases and J lost 5, with 10 bases in between. Germline V CDR1 and CDR2: SQVTM, ANQGSEA. In DNA form, the CDR3 reads TGCAGCGTTGATTTGCCAGGGACTGAAGCTTTCTTT. Translated: CSVDLPGTEAFF.

This clone has more than one count but fewer than ten. The chain combines TRBV6-1 with TRBJ1-3; 9 nucleotides match TRBD1. From germline, CDR1 is MNHNS and CDR2 SASEGT. The CDR3 totals 14 residues. The trim removed 6 bases at V and 4 bases at J, leaving 4 bases unmatched. The CDR3 DNA reads as TGTGCCAGCAGGACCACAGGGGGCGGAAACACCATATATTTT. Protein: CASRTTGGGNTIYF.

The chain links TRBV4-2 to TRBJ1-6, with 9 nucleotides matching TRBD1. V lost 4 bases to trimming and J lost 10 bases; unmatched junction nucleotides: 5. The CDR3 is 14 residues long. Germline-derived CDR1 and CDR2 are LGHNA and YNFKEQ. The CDR3 region has the DNA TGTGCCAGCAGCCCGGGACAGGGCCAATCACCCCTCCACTTT. This gives the protein CASSPGQGQSPLHF.